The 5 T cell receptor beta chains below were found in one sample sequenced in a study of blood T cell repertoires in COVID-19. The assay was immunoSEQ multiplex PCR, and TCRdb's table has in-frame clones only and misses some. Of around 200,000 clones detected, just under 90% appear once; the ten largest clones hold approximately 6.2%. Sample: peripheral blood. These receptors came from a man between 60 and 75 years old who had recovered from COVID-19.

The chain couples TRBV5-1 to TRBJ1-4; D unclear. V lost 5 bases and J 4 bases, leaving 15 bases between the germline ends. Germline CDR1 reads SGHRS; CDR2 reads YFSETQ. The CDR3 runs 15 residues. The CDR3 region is CASSKLPRSNEKLFF. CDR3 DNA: TGCGCCAGCAGTAAACTACCCAGAAGTAATGAAAAACTGTTTTTT.

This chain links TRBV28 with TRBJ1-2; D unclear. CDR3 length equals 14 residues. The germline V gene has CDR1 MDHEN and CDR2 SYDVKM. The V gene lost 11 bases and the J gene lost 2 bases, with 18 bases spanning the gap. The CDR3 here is CAGEGGPPNYGYTF. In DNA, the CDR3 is TGTGCCGGAGAGGGTGGACCTCCGAACTATGGCTACACCTTC.

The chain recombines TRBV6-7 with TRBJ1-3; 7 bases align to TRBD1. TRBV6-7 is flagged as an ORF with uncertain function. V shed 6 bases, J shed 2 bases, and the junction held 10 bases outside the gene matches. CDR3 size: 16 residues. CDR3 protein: CASRPLGDRAGNTIYF. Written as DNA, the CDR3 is TGTGCCAGCAGACCCCTAGGCGACAGGGCTGGAAACACCATATATTTT.

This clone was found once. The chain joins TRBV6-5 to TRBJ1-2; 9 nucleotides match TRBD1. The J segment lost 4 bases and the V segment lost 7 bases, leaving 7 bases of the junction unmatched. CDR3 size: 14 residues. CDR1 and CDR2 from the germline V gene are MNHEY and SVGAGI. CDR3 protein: CASTPDRGGYGYTF. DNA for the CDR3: TGTGCCAGCACCCCGGACAGGGGTGGCTATGGCTACACCTTC.

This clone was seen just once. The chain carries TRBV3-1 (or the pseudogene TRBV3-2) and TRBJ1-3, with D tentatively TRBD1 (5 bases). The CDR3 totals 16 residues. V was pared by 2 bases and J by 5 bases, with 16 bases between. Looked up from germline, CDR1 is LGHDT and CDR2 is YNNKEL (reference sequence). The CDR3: CASSQNWEAGRNTIYF. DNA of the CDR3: TGTGCCAGCAGCCAAAATTGGGAGGCGGGGCGAAACACCATATATTTT.